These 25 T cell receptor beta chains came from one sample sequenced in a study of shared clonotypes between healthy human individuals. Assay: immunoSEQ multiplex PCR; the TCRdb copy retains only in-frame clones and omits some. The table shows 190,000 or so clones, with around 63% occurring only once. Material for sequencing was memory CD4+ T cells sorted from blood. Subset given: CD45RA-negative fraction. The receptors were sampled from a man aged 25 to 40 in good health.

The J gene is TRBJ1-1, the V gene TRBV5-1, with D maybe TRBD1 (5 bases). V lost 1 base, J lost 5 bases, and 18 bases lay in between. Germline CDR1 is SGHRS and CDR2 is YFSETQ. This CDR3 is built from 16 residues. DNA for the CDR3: TGCGCCAGCAGCTTGAGTAGGGCCAGGGATGGTACTGAAGCTTTCTTT. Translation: CASSLSRARDGTEAFF. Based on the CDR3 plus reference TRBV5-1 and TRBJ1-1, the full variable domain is KAGVTQTPRYLIKTRGQQVTLSCSPISGHRSVSWYQQTPGQGLQFLFEYFSETQRNKGNFPGRFSGRQFSNSRSEMNVSTLELGDSALYLCASSLSRARDGTEAFFGQGTRLTVV.

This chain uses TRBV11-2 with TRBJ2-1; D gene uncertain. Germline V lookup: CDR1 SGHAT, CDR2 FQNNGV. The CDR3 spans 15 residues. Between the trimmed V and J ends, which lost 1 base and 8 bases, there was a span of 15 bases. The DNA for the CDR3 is TGTGCCAGCAGCTTAGCGGGTGCCAGCTCGGATGAGCAGTTCTTC. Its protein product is CASSLAGASSDEQFF.

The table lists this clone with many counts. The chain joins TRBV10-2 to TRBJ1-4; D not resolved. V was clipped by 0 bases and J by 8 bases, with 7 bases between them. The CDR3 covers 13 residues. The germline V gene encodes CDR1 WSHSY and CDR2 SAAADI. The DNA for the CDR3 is TGCGCCAGCAGTGAGTCGGTCGGGGAAAAACTGTTTTTT. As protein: CASSESVGEKLFF.

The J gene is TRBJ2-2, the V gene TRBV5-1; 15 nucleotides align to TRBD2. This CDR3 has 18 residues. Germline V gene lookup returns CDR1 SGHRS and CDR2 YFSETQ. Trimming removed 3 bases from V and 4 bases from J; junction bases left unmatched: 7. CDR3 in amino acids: CASSSGLAGGPGTGELFF. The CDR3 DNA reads TGCGCCAGCAGCTCCGGACTAGCGGGAGGGCCCGGCACCGGGGAGCTGTTTTTT.

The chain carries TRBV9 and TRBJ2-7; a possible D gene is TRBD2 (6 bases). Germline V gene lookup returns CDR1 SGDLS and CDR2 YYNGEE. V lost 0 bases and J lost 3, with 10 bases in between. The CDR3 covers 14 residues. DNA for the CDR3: TGTGCCAGCAGCGTAGCGGGAGAGGGCTACGAGCAGTACTTC. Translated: CASSVAGEGYEQYF.

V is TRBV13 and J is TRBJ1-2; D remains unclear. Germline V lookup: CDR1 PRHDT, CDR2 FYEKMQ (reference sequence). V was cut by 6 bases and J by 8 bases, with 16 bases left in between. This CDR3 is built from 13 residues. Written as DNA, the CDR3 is TGTGCCAGCAGTTTCCCCCGAGGCAACGGCTACACCTTC. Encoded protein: CASSFPRGNGYTF.

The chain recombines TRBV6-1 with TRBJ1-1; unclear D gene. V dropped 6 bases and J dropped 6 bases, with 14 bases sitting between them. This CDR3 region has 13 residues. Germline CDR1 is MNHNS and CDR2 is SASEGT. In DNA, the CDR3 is TGTGCCAGCAGCGAAACCATCTTACCTGAAGCTTTCTTT. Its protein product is CASSETILPEAFF.

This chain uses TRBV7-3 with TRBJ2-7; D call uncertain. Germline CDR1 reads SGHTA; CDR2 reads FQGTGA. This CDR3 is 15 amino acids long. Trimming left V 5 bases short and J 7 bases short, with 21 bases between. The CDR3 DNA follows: TGTGCCAGCAGCAATACGGGTGCTGCCCGTCGGGAGCAGTACTTC. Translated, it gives CASSNTGAARREQYF.

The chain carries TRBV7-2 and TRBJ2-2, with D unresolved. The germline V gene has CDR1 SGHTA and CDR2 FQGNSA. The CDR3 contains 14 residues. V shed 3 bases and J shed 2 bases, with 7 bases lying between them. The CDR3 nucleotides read TGTGCCAGCAGCTTCGACGTAAACACCGGGGAGCTGTTTTTT. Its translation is CASSFDVNTGELFF.

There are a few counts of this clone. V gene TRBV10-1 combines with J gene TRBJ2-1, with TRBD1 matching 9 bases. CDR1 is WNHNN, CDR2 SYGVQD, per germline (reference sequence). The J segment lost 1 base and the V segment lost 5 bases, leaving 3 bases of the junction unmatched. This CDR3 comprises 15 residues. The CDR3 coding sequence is TGCGCCAGCAGTACAGGGACAGGGTCCTACAATGAGCAGTTCTTC. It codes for CASSTGTGSYNEQFF.

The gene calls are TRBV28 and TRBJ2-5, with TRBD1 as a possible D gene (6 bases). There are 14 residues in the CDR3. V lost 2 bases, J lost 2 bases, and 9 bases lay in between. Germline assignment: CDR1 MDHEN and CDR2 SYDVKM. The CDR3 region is CASSLGGRQETQYF. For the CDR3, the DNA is TGTGCCAGCAGTTTAGGGGGCAGACAAGAGACCCAGTACTTC.

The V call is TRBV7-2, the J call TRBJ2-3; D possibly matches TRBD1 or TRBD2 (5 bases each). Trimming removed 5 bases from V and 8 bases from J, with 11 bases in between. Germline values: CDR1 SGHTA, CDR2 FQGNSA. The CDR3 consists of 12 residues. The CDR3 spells CASSHPGTTQYF. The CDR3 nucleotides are TGTGCCAGCAGCCACCCCGGGACTACGCAGTATTTT. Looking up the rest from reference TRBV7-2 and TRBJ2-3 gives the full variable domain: GAGVSQSPSNKVTEKGKDVELRCDPISGHTALYWYRQSLGQGLEFLIYFQGNSAPDKSGLPSDRFSAERTGGSVSTLTIQRTQQEDSAVYLCASSHPGTTQYFGPGTRLTVL.

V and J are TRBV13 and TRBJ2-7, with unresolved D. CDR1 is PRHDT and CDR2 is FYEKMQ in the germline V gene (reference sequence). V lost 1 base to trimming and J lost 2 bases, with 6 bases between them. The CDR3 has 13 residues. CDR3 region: CASSLDSTYEQYF. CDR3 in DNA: TGTGCCAGCAGCTTAGACAGCACCTACGAGCAGTACTTC.

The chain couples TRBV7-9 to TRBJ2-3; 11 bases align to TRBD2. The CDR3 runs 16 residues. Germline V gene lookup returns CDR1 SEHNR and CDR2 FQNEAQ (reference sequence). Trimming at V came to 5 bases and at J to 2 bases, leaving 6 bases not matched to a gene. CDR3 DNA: TGTGCCAGCAGCCCCGGGACTAGCGGTTCCACAGATACGCAGTATTTT. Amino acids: CASSPGTSGSTDTQYF.

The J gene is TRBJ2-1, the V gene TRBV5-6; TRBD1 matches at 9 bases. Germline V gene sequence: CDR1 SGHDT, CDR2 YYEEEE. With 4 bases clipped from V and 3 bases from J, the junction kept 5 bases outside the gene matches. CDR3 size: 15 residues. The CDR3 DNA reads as TGTGCCAGCAGCGTTCCGGGACAGGGCTACAATGAGCAGTTCTTC. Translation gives CASSVPGQGYNEQFF.

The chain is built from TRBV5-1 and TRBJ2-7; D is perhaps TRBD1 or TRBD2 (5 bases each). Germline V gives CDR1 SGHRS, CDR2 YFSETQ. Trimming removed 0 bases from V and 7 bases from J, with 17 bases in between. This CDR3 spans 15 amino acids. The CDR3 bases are TGCGCCAGCAGCTTGGAGACGGGACCCATAGGAGAGCAGTACTTC. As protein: CASSLETGPIGEQYF.

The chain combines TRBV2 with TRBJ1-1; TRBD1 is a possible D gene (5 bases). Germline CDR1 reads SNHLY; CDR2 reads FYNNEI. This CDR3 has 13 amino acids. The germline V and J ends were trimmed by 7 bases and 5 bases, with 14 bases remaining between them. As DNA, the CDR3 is TGTGCCAGCACCGTCTGGGGCGGAACTGAAGCTTTCTTT. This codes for CASTVWGGTEAFF.

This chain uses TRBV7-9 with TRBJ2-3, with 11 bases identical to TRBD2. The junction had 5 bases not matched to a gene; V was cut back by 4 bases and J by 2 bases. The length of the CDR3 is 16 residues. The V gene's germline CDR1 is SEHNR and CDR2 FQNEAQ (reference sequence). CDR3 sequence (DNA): TGTGCCAGCAGCTCTGGTAGCGGGAGGGCCACAGATACGCAGTATTTT. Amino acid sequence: CASSSGSGRATDTQYF.

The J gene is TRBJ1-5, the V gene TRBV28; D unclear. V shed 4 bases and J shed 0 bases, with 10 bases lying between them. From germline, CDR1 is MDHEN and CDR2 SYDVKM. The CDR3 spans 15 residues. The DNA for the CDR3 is TGTGCCAGCAGTTCCTACCGCAATAGCAATCAGCCCCAGCATTTT. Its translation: CASSSYRNSNQPQHF.

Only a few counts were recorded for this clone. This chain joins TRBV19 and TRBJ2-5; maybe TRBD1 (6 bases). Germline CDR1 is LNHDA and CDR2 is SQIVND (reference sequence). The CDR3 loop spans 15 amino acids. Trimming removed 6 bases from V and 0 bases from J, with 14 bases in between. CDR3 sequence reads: CASRFGGANQETQYF. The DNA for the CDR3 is TGTGCCAGTAGATTTGGGGGCGCAAACCAAGAGACCCAGTACTTC.

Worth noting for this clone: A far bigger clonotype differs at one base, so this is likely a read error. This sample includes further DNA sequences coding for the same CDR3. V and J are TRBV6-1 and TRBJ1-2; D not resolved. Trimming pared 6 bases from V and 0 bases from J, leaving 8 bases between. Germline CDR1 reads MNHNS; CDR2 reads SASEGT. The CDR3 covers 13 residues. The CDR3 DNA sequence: TGTGCCAGCAGCGAGCGTCCTAACTATGGCTACACCTTC. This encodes CASSERPNYGYTF.

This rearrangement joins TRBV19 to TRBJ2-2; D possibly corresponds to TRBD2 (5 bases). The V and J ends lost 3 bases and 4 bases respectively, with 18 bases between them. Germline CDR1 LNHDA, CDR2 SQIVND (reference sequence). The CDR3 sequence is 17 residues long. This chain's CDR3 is CASSIEGLIPFTGELFF. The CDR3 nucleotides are TGTGCCAGTAGTATTGAAGGACTCATTCCTTTCACCGGGGAGCTGTTTTTT.

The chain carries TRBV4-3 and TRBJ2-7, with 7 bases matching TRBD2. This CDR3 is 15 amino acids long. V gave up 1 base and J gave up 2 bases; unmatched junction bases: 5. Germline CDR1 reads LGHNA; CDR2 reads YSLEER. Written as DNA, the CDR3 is TGCGCCAGCAGCCAAGTAGTGGCGGGGGCCTACGAGCAGTACTTC. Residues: CASSQVVAGAYEQYF.

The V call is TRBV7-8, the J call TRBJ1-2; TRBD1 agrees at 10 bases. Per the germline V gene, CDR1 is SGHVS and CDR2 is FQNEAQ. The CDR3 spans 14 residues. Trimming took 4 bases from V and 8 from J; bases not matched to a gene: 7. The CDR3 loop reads CASSSTGGAGGYTF. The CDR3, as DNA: TGTGCCAGCAGCTCGACAGGGGGCGCCGGGGGCTACACCTTC.

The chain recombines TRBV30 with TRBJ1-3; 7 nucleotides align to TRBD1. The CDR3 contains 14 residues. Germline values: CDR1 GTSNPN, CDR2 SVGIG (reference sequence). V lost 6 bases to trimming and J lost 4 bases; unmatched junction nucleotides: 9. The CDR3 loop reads CACPDRAKGNTIYF. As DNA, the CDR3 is TGTGCCTGCCCAGACAGGGCGAAAGGAAACACCATATATTTT.